These 23 T cell receptor beta chains were all obtained from the same sample, sequenced in a study of CD8+ T cells in alopecia areata. Once RNA had been extracted, it was reverse transcribed into cDNA to act as the sequencing template. This table comes from immunoSEQ multiplex PCR, and its TCRdb copy is limited to in-frame clones, with some not included. The sample has roughly 200,000 clones, 35% to 40% seen once. The treatment: oral pan-JAK inhibitor, 5-10 mg twice daily. Sequencing used CD4+ T cells sorted from blood, obtained at roughly week 30, from a patient treated with tofacitinib. The receptors originated from a human donor with alopecia areata.

This clone turned up a few times. This chain connects TRBV5-4 to TRBJ2-2; 7 bases fit TRBD2. The trim removed 2 bases at V and 5 bases at J, leaving 6 bases unmatched. The CDR3 spans 15 residues. Germline CDR1 reads SGHNT; CDR2 reads YYREEE (reference sequence). DNA for the CDR3: TGTGCCAGCAGCTTACCGATGGGGGGGACCGGGGAGCTGTTTTTT. This codes for CASSLPMGGTGELFF.

This clone has a handful of counts. This sequence joins TRBV9 and TRBJ2-5, with D possibly matching TRBD2 (5 bases). CDR3 length: 16 amino acids. V lost 3 bases and J lost 1, with 16 bases in between. From germline, CDR1 is SGDLS and CDR2 YYNGEE. DNA of the CDR3: TGTGCCAGCAGCGCCGACCCCGCGGGCTTCCAAGAGACCCAGTACTTC. It yields the protein CASSADPAGFQETQYF.

The chain links TRBV4-1 to TRBJ1-1; D unresolved. The CDR3 runs 14 residues. In germline, CDR1 is MGHRA, CDR2 YSYEKL. The V gene lost 3 bases and the J gene lost 0 bases, with 8 bases spanning the gap. The CDR3 DNA sequence: TGCGCCAGCAGCCACCTTCAGGTGAACACTGAAGCTTTCTTT. Its translation: CASSHLQVNTEAFF.

V gene TRBV5-1 combines with J gene TRBJ1-1; perhaps TRBD1 as D (6 bases). The CDR3 is made up of 14 amino acids. Germline V gene data show CDR1 as SGHRS and CDR2 as YFSETQ. Trimming cost V 0 bases and J 6 bases, with 12 bases left between them. The CDR3 DNA reads as TGCGCCAGCAGCTTGGTGACCGGGGGCCCTGAAGCTTTCTTT. As protein: CASSLVTGGPEAFF.

The gene calls are TRBV27 and TRBJ1-1; 10 bases line up with TRBD1. Germline-derived CDR1 and CDR2 are MNHEY and SMNVEV (reference sequence). This CDR3 has 14 residues. Trimming took 4 bases from V and 10 from J; bases not matched to a gene: 9. The CDR3 spells CASSSDRGSRLAFF. DNA for the CDR3: TGTGCCAGCAGTTCGGACAGGGGGAGTCGGTTAGCTTTCTTT.

The V and J genes are TRBV5-4 and TRBJ1-6, with 7 bases lining up with TRBD1. The CDR3 spans 15 residues. CDR1 and CDR2 from the germline V gene are SGHNT and YYREEE (reference sequence). With V trimmed by 2 bases and J by 10 bases, 9 bases remained unmatched. The CDR3: CASSFKGGEGSPLHF. The DNA for the CDR3 is TGTGCCAGCAGCTTTAAAGGGGGCGAAGGCTCACCCCTCCACTTT.

The V call is TRBV27, the J call TRBJ1-1; TRBD1 matches 9 bases. Trimming at V came to 6 bases and at J to 5 bases, leaving 7 bases not matched to a gene. CDR3 length: 14 amino acids. CDR1 and CDR2 (germline): MNHEY, SMNVEV (reference sequence). The CDR3 coding sequence is TGTGCCAGCAGCTGGACAGGGGAAGGAACTGAAGCTTTCTTT. Its protein is CASSWTGEGTEAFF.

The chain combines TRBV9 with TRBJ2-5; 8 positions match TRBD2. The germline CDR1 and CDR2 sequences are SGDLS and YYNGEE. V lost 0 bases to trimming and J lost 5 bases; unmatched junction nucleotides: 9. This CDR3 is 16 amino acids long. The CDR3 DNA reads as TGTGCCAGCAGCGTAGCTACGGCGGGAGGTGGGGAGACCCAGTACTTC. Its translation: CASSVATAGGGETQYF.

V and J are TRBV7-8 and TRBJ1-5; 7 nucleotides line up with TRBD1. Germline V gene data show CDR1 as SGHVS and CDR2 as FQNEAQ. The CDR3 is 17 residues long. Trimming at V came to 6 bases and at J to 0 bases, leaving 11 bases not matched to a gene. The chain's CDR3 is CASSLTGFGFSNQPQHF. CDR3 sequence (DNA): TGTGCCAGCAGTTTGACAGGGTTCGGATTTAGCAATCAGCCCCAGCATTTT. Full variable domain (rest looked up from reference TRBV7-8 and TRBJ1-5): GAGVSQSPRYKVAKRGQDVALRCDPISGHVSLFWYQQALGQGPEFLTYFQNEAQLDKSGLPSDRFFAERPEGSVSTLKIQRTQQEDSAVYLCASSLTGFGFSNQPQHFGDGTRLSIL.

This sequence joins TRBV29-1 and TRBJ2-7, with TRBD2 as a possible D gene (5 bases). With 6 bases removed from V and 4 bases from J, the gap between germline ends came to 10 bases. CDR3 length: 11 residues. Germline CDR1 is SQVTM and CDR2 is ANQGSEA. As DNA, the CDR3 is TGCAGCGTCCAGACTACTTACGAGCAGTACTTC. It translates to CSVQTTYEQYF.

V is TRBV29-1 and J is TRBJ2-1; no firm D call. The CDR3 has 13 amino acids. Trimming shortened V by 4 bases and J by 4 bases, and 11 bases separated the two germline ends. Germline loops: CDR1 SQVTM, CDR2 ANQGSEA. As DNA, the CDR3 is TGCAGCGTTGTATCGCAATTGTACAATGAGCAGTTCTTC. It yields the protein CSVVSQLYNEQFF.

Remarks on this clone: This specimen includes other DNA sequences encoding the same CDR3. The chain uses TRBV11-2 and TRBJ2-5; D call uncertain. Looked up from germline, CDR1 is SGHAT and CDR2 is FQNNGV. V lost 1 base to trimming and J lost 2 bases, with 2 bases between them. The CDR3 runs 12 residues. CDR3 residues: CASSLGQETQYF. The CDR3 DNA reads as TGTGCCAGCAGCTTAGGACAAGAGACCCAGTACTTC. The full variable domain, in which reference TRBV11-2 and TRBJ2-5 provide the parts outside the CDR3, is EAGVAQSPRYKIIEKRQSVAFWCNPISGHATLYWYQQILGQGPKLLIQFQNNGVVDDSQLPKDRFSAERLKGVDSTLKIQPAKLEDSAVYLCASSLGQETQYFGPGTRLLVL.

Only a few counts were recorded for this clone. The genes are TRBV29-1 and TRBJ1-1; perhaps TRBD1 as D (5 bases). CDR1 and CDR2 from the germline V gene are SQVTM and ANQGSEA. This CDR3 region has 14 residues. V shed 2 bases and J shed 1 base, with 11 bases lying between them. The DNA for the CDR3 is TGCAGCGTTGAAAGGCGAGGGACGAACACTGAAGCTTTCTTT. As protein: CSVERRGTNTEAFF.

There are a few counts of this clone. J is TRBJ1-3 and V is TRBV4-1; D is unclear. V was trimmed by 0 bases and J by 0 bases, leaving 12 bases between them. The CDR3 runs 17 residues. From germline, CDR1 is MGHRA and CDR2 YSYEKL. The CDR3 region has the DNA TGCGCCAGCAGCCAAGAGCGGTTCATTTCCTCTGGAAACACCATATATTTT. Protein: CASSQERFISSGNTIYF.

J is TRBJ2-5 and V is TRBV25-1; 8 nucleotides line up with TRBD1. The CDR3 sequence is 13 residues long. Germline trimming cut 6 bases from V and 4 bases from J; bases unmatched to any gene: 4. Germline V lookup: CDR1 MGHDK, CDR2 SYGVNS. The CDR3 region has the DNA TGTGCCAGCAGACAGGGGGAGCGAGAGACCCAGTACTTC. It is translated as CASRQGERETQYF.

The CDR3 here is CASSQASPTEAFF. CDR3 bases: TGCGCCAGCAGCCAAGCGAGCCCCACTGAAGCTTTCTTT. The chain joins TRBV4-1 to TRBJ1-1; no reliable D call. Trimming removed 1 base from V and 4 bases from J, with 7 bases in between. The CDR3 contains 13 residues. Germline lookup yields CDR1 MGHRA and CDR2 YSYEKL.

J is TRBJ1-6 and V is TRBV7-3; 7 bases match TRBD1. The CDR3 runs to 15 residues. With V trimmed by 6 bases and J by 7 bases, 9 bases remained unmatched. Germline assignment: CDR1 SGHTA and CDR2 FQGTGA. For the CDR3, the DNA is TGTGCCAGCAGAGATGGGACAGCTCGGAATTCACCCCTCCACTTT. Residues: CASRDGTARNSPLHF.

This sequence joins TRBV10-2 and TRBJ2-7; 7 bases line up with TRBD2. Germline V gives CDR1 WSHSY, CDR2 SAAADI. The CDR3 extends over 16 amino acids. Trimming took 0 bases from V and 1 from J; bases not matched to a gene: 6. CDR3 coding DNA: TGCGCCAGCAGTGAGTCGCTGGGGGGAGGGTCCTACGAGCAGTACTTC. Translated, it gives CASSESLGGGSYEQYF.

The chain carries TRBV6-6 and TRBJ2-1, with TRBD2 matching over 8 bases. The germline CDR1 and CDR2 sequences are MNHNY and SVGAGI (reference sequence). The CDR3 has 12 amino acids. V lost 6 bases and J lost 10; bases outside the gene matches: 5. The CDR3: CASSPRGGEQFF. CDR3 DNA: TGTGCCAGCAGCCCACGGGGGGGGGAGCAGTTCTTC.

A few counts support this clone. The J gene is TRBJ2-1, the V gene TRBV29-1; D may be TRBD1 or TRBD2 (5 bases each). This CDR3 contains 14 residues. V lost 4 bases and J 6 bases, leaving 16 bases between the germline ends. The germline V gene has CDR1 SQVTM and CDR2 ANQGSEA. The CDR3 here is CSVVTTPGPNEQFF. The CDR3, as DNA: TGCAGCGTTGTGACCACACCGGGACCCAATGAGCAGTTCTTC.

The table lists this clone with a few counts. The rearrangement joins TRBV9 to TRBJ1-5; no clear D gene. The CDR3 has 16 amino acids. The V end was cut by 0 bases, the J end by 0 bases, with 10 bases between. The germline gives CDR1 SGDLS, CDR2 YYNGEE. DNA for the CDR3: TGTGCCAGCAGCGTAGGTGTGGGGTATAGCAATCAGCCCCAGCATTTT. Translation gives CASSVGVGYSNQPQHF.

This clone was counted a few times. This rearrangement joins TRBV10-3 to TRBJ2-7, with D possibly called TRBD1 or TRBD2 (5 bases each). V was shortened by 5 bases and J by 0 bases, with 8 bases between the two germline ends. The CDR3 runs to 13 residues. Germline V lookup: CDR1 ENHRY, CDR2 SYGVKD. In DNA form, the CDR3 reads TGTGCCATCAGTTCAGGGAGCTCCTACGAGCAGTACTTC. Its translation is CAISSGSSYEQYF.

This clone was detected only a few times. The chain combines TRBV10-3 with TRBJ2-7; D could derive from TRBD1 or TRBD2 (5 bases each). V dropped 4 bases and J dropped 2 bases, with 12 bases sitting between them. Per the germline V gene, CDR1 is ENHRY and CDR2 is SYGVKD. This CDR3 is built from 14 residues. This CDR3 reads CAISAGTPPYEQYF. For the CDR3, the DNA is TGTGCCATCAGTGCCGGGACCCCACCCTACGAGCAGTACTTC.